This T cell receptor (beta chain) emerged from a study of glioma-infiltrating T cells. Germline CDR1 and CDR2: MNHNS and SASEGT. The CDR3 spans 15 residues. Deletions cut 2 bases from V and 7 bases from J, with 15 bases between. Using RNA template, CDR3s of TCR alpha and beta were amplified with iRepertoire arm-PCR. TCRdb itself ran the multiplex PCR reads through MiXCR, one entry per CDR3 protein. The sample includes some 130,000 distinct CDR3 sequences, about 25% of them seen just once. This clonotype was counted many times. The specimen was glioma tissue, nonneoplastic brain tissue, or PBMCs (not recorded which). The source of this sequence is a human donor with low-grade glioma or glioblastoma, undergoing nonglioma brain surgery, or in good health (not recorded which). This chain links TRBV6-1 with TRBJ2-1; TRBD1 is a possible D gene (6 bases). CDR3: CASSEIRGSSNEQFF. The CDR3 DNA sequence: TGTGCCAGCAGTGAAATCAGGGGTAGTTCTAATGAGCAGTTCTTC.